This T cell receptor beta chain was captured in a study of patients and donors after allogeneic stem cell transplantation. The V gene's germline CDR1 is ENHRY and CDR2 SYGVKD. This CDR3 region has 12 residues. A remark on this clonotype: An end of the junction differs from the germline gene, which may be a read error.

Each CDR3 protein gets one entry after TCRdb re-called the RT-PCR reads with MiXCR. The sample has 920,000 or so distinct CDR3 sequences, approximately 18% seen once. Sequenced sample: blood, either unsorted or a sorted T cell fraction (not recorded which). The receptor was isolated from a human donor who was either an allogeneic HSCT recipient or a stem cell or donor lymphocyte infusion donor (not recorded which). It is not recorded whose cells these are; they may come from a transplant donor. The V and J genes are TRBV10-3 and TRBJ1-4; 9 nucleotides align to TRBD1. CDR3 nucleotide sequence: TGTGCCATCAGTGACCCGGGACAGGGAATGATTTTT. This codes for CAISDPGQGMIF.